This T cell receptor beta chain appears in the sequencing data of a study of T cells after yellow fever vaccination. The study, taken as a whole, reports: Boosting was followed by the reappearance of most primary-vaccination clones (approximately 95% CD4, more than 70% CD8). A minor fraction of clonotypes spanned both CD4 and CD8 compartments.

The study made its TCR cDNA through 5'RACE template switching. That step introduced a universal primer site along with UMIs. TCRdb called the 5' RACE reads again in MiXCR, with one record for every CDR3 protein. The repertoire consists of a few hundred thousand distinct CDR3 sequences, with more than 3.5% occurring once and the leading ten covering under 20%. The V segment lost 6 bases and the J segment 7 bases; nucleotides outside the gene matches: 16. The germline CDR1 and CDR2 sequences are MGHRA and YSYEKL. There are 16 residues in the CDR3. This clonotype was seen repeatedly, ten times or more. Its antigen is undetermined.

The specimen was PBMCs, collected 15 days after the yellow fever booster vaccination. The receptor was derived from a man in his late teens or twenties who received the YFV17D yellow fever vaccine. The chain has TRBV4-1 and TRBJ1-2, with TRBD1 identical over 8 bases. The CDR3 region is CASSPRSGQGFFGYTF. DNA of the CDR3: TGCGCCAGCAGTCCTCGATCCGGACAGGGTTTTTTTGGCTACACCTTC.